The 30 T cell receptor beta chains reported below all come from one sample, sequenced in a study of identical twins. In TCRdb, the 5' RACE reads were re-called with MiXCR into one record per CDR3 protein. The sample holds around 200,000 distinct CDR3 sequences, roughly 10% seen once. Sequenced sample: memory (CD45RO+) T cells sorted from blood. These receptor sequences come from a woman between 18 and 30 years old in good health.

J is TRBJ2-2 and V is TRBV28; 14 positions agree with TRBD2. V was clipped by 11 bases and J by 4 bases; unmatched bases: 6. This CDR3 spans 15 amino acids. Germline lookup yields CDR1 MDHEN and CDR2 SYDVKM. The CDR3 DNA is TGTGCCGGGACTAGCGGGGGTCTGTTCACCGGGGAGCTGTTTTTT. Translated: CAGTSGGLFTGELFF.

This clonotype was detected a few times. The chain couples TRBV7-9 to TRBJ1-2; D gene uncertain. From germline, CDR1 is SEHNR and CDR2 FQNEAQ (reference sequence). This CDR3 region has 13 residues. Deletions cut 2 bases from V and 2 bases from J, with 6 bases between. CDR3 in amino acids: CASSLFENYGYTF. The CDR3 coding sequence is TGTGCCAGCAGCTTATTCGAGAACTATGGCTACACCTTC.

This chain uses TRBV20-1 with TRBJ2-2, with 14 bases aligning to TRBD2. Unmatched junction bases numbered 11, after V lost 0 bases and J lost 5 bases. The CDR3 has 19 residues. From germline, CDR1 is DFQATT and CDR2 SNEGSKA (reference sequence). The CDR3 DNA reads as TGCAGTGCTAGAGACCCCCTGACTAGCGGGGGGGCGCTGACCGGGGAGCTGTTTTTT. It is translated as CSARDPLTSGGALTGELFF.

The sample holds a few counts of this clonotype. CDR3 loop: CASNPTGDGGYTF. The CDR3 nucleotides are TGTGCCAGCAACCCGACAGGGGATGGAGGCTACACCTTC. The chain links TRBV27 to TRBJ1-2; TRBD1 agrees at 8 bases. The CDR3 is made up of 13 amino acids. Germline CDR1 is MNHEY and CDR2 is SMNVEV (reference sequence). Trimming cost V 7 bases and J 8 bases; bases outside gene matches: 9.

The sample holds a few counts of this clonotype. The chain recombines TRBV7-9 with TRBJ1-2; 8 bases fit TRBD1. CDR1 is SEHNR and CDR2 is FQNEAQ in the germline V gene (reference sequence). V lost 7 bases and J lost 8; bases outside the gene matches: 15. The CDR3 covers 15 residues. The CDR3 DNA is TGTGCCAGCAACTACAACGGACAGGGTGCAGGGGGCTACACCTTC. Translated: CASNYNGQGAGGYTF.

The genes are TRBV20-1 and TRBJ2-3, with D possibly matching TRBD2 (5 bases). V shed 3 bases and J shed 5 bases, with 18 bases lying between them. CDR1 is DFQATT and CDR2 is SNEGSKA in the germline V gene (reference sequence). The CDR3 has 15 residues. In nucleotides, the CDR3 is TGCAGTGCTAGGGATGCTACTACCGAGGGAGATACGCAGTATTTT. Translated, it gives CSARDATTEGDTQYF.

The chain employs TRBV7-9 and TRBJ2-7, with TRBD2 matching over 12 bases. The CDR3 is made up of 15 amino acids. The V segment lost 4 bases and the J segment 6 bases; nucleotides outside the gene matches: 7. Germline values: CDR1 SEHNR, CDR2 FQNEAQ (reference sequence). CDR3 sequence: CASSWGRLAGVEQYF. CDR3 DNA sequence: TGTGCCAGCAGCTGGGGGAGACTAGCGGGAGTCGAGCAGTACTTC.

The chain links TRBV20-1 to TRBJ1-1; a possible D gene is TRBD1 (5 bases). Trimming stripped 0 bases from V and 3 bases from J, with 14 bases between. Germline CDR1 DFQATT, CDR2 SNEGSKA (reference sequence). This CDR3 region has 15 residues. DNA of the CDR3: TGCAGTGCTAGAGAAAGGGCAGGGTGGTACACTGAAGCTTTCTTT. Its protein is CSARERAGWYTEAFF.

A few counts support this clonotype. V is TRBV15 and J is TRBJ2-1; TRBD1 or TRBD2 may be the D gene (5 bases each). The CDR3 has 15 residues. Trimming cost V 6 bases and J 6 bases, with 18 bases left between them. CDR1 LNHNV and CDR2 YYDKDF come from the germline V gene (reference sequence). For the CDR3, the DNA is TGTGCCACCAGTGACGGGACCACCAACTTCAATGAGCAGTTCTTC. It encodes CATSDGTTNFNEQFF.

Ten or more counts support this clonotype. V is TRBV20-1 and J is TRBJ2-2; no clear D. Per germline, CDR1 DFQATT and CDR2 SNEGSKA (reference sequence). Trimming stripped 3 bases from V and 0 bases from J, with 5 bases between. This CDR3 spans 13 amino acids. The CDR3 bases are TGCAGTGCTAGTCCTGCGAACACCGGGGAGCTGTTTTTT. It specifies CSASPANTGELFF.

Ten or more counts support this clonotype. V is TRBV7-9 and J is TRBJ1-2; unclear D gene. The germline V gene encodes CDR1 SEHNR and CDR2 FQNEAQ (reference sequence). The CDR3 has 14 residues. Trimming pared 5 bases from V and 4 bases from J, leaving 14 bases between. CDR3 region: CASSPGDVIYGYTF. The CDR3 DNA is TGTGCCAGCAGCCCCGGCGATGTCATCTATGGCTACACCTTC.

The rearrangement joins TRBV5-6 to TRBJ1-1; 7 bases fit TRBD1. The germline V gene has CDR1 SGHDT and CDR2 YYEEEE. V shed 2 bases and J 0 bases; nucleotides not matched to a gene: 4. There are 15 residues in the CDR3. The CDR3 loop is CASSLQGGMNTEAFF. The CDR3 DNA reads as TGTGCCAGCAGCTTACAAGGGGGCATGAACACTGAAGCTTTCTTT.

This clonotype was found a few times. V is TRBV20-1 and J is TRBJ2-3; D remains unclear. Germline V gene lookup returns CDR1 DFQATT and CDR2 SNEGSKA (reference sequence). This CDR3 has 11 amino acids. V lost 6 bases, J lost 5 bases, and 9 bases lay in between. The CDR3 DNA reads as TGCAGTGCCCGAAACAGAGATACGCAGTATTTT. Its protein is CSARNRDTQYF.

The chain recombines TRBV5-1 with TRBJ2-1; 9 bases align to TRBD2. CDR3 size: 16 residues. Germline V gene data show CDR1 as SGHRS and CDR2 as YFSETQ. With 0 bases clipped from V and 3 bases from J, the junction kept 4 bases outside the gene matches. CDR3 loop: CASSLVERGVYNEQFF. CDR3 coding DNA: TGCGCCAGCAGCTTGGTGGAGCGGGGGGTCTACAATGAGCAGTTCTTC. Using reference TRBV5-1 and TRBJ2-1 for the parts outside the CDR3, the full variable domain is KAGVTQTPRYLIKTRGQQVTLSCSPISGHRSVSWYQQTPGQGLQFLFEYFSETQRNKGNFPGRFSGRQFSNSRSEMNVSTLELGDSALYLCASSLVERGVYNEQFFGPGTRLTVL.

The V and J genes are TRBV5-1 and TRBJ2-1; 11 bases are a match to TRBD2. Per the germline V gene, CDR1 is SGHRS and CDR2 is YFSETQ. The CDR3 covers 15 residues. Germline trimming cut 1 base from V and 7 bases from J; bases unmatched to any gene: 4. The CDR3 loop reads CASSLYSGGANEQFF. The CDR3 DNA follows: TGCGCCAGCAGCTTGTATAGCGGGGGGGCAAATGAGCAGTTCTTC. The whole variable domain, remainder taken from reference TRBV5-1 and TRBJ2-1, is KAGVTQTPRYLIKTRGQQVTLSCSPISGHRSVSWYQQTPGQGLQFLFEYFSETQRNKGNFPGRFSGRQFSNSRSEMNVSTLELGDSALYLCASSLYSGGANEQFFGPGTRLTVL.

The V and J genes are TRBV20-1 and TRBJ2-3; D call uncertain. The CDR3 totals 11 residues. Germline lookup yields CDR1 DFQATT and CDR2 SNEGSKA (reference sequence). Trimming left V 5 bases short and J 6 bases short, with 9 bases between. The CDR3 loop is CSASSWDTQYF. CDR3 DNA sequence: TGCAGTGCTTCTTCGTGGGATACGCAGTATTTT.

CDR3 sequence: CASYRVGYGYTF. DNA for the CDR3: TGTGCCAGCTACAGGGTGGGCTATGGCTACACCTTC. The chain employs TRBV28 and TRBJ1-2; tentatively, D is TRBD1 (6 bases). V shed 8 bases and J shed 4 bases, with 11 bases lying between them. This CDR3 has 12 residues. Germline V gene sequence: CDR1 MDHEN, CDR2 SYDVKM.

This clonotype was seen ten or more times. The chain recombines TRBV6-1 with TRBJ1-2; 7 positions match TRBD1. Losses at the gene ends were 5 bases for V and 4 bases for J; bases not matched to a gene: 10. The V gene's germline CDR1 is MNHNS and CDR2 SASEGT. The CDR3 covers 15 residues. DNA for the CDR3: TGTGCCAGCAGTCCCGGACAGGTCCTTTTCTATGGCTACACCTTC. This gives the protein CASSPGQVLFYGYTF.

This clonotype was seen more than once but under ten times. The gene calls are TRBV3-1 and TRBJ1-1; tentative D call: TRBD1 (5 bases). The CDR3 spans 16 residues. With 4 bases removed from V and 1 base from J, the gap between germline ends came to 16 bases. The germline CDR1 and CDR2 sequences are LGHDT and YNNKEL (reference sequence). The CDR3 loop reads CASSLGTGRANTEAFF. The CDR3 bases are TGTGCCAGCAGCCTGGGGACTGGACGGGCGAACACTGAAGCTTTCTTT.

In its sample, this clonotype was seen a few times. The rearrangement uses TRBV7-2 and TRBJ2-5, with 7 nucleotides matching TRBD2. J was trimmed by 2 bases and V by 6 bases; bases with no gene match: 3. Germline V gene data show CDR1 as SGHTA and CDR2 as FQGNSA. The CDR3 covers 13 residues. CDR3 region: CASRLAYQETQYF. The DNA for the CDR3 is TGTGCCAGCAGACTAGCGTATCAAGAGACCCAGTACTTC.

This clonotype was seen a handful of times. Because it lacks the conserved phenylalanine or tryptophan at the end, this CDR3 is likely a read error. The chain couples TRBV4-3 to TRBJ2-7, with D uncertain. V was trimmed by 0 bases and J by 4 bases, leaving 13 bases between them. There are 15 residues in the CDR3. Germline CDR1 and CDR2: LGHNA and YSLEER. CDR3: CASSQDRSSGYEQYL. The CDR3 coding sequence is TGCGCCAGCAGCCAAGATCGGTCGTCGGGTTACGAGCAGTACTTA.

The chain employs TRBV9 and TRBJ2-3, with 8 nucleotides matching TRBD2. V gave up 2 bases and J gave up 4 bases; unmatched junction bases: 6. The CDR3 runs 15 residues. CDR1 is SGDLS and CDR2 is YYNGEE in the germline V gene. The CDR3 nucleotides are TGTGCCAGCAGCGTTAGCGGGATCCGTTCAGATACGCAGTATTTT. It yields the protein CASSVSGIRSDTQYF.

There are a few counts of this clonotype. The chain combines TRBV12-3 or TRBV12-4 with TRBJ1-5; D uncertain. V lost 7 bases and J lost 9, with 10 bases in between. The CDR3 has 11 residues. The DNA of the CDR3 is TGTGCCAGCACCCGAACTGGGCCCCAGCATTTT. It yields the protein CASTRTGPQHF.

This clonotype occurred many times. This chain uses TRBV6-5 with TRBJ2-7; possible D gene TRBD2, 5 bases. The V gene lost 0 bases and the J gene lost 6 bases, with 15 bases spanning the gap. The CDR3 is made up of 15 amino acids. The germline V gene has CDR1 MNHEY and CDR2 SVGAGI. Here the CDR3 DNA reads TGTGCCAGCAGTTACTCGAGAGGGCTGGGTATCGAGCAGTACTTC. It is translated as CASSYSRGLGIEQYF.

This clonotype occurred a few times. CDR3 coding DNA: TGTGCCAGCAGCCACACCTCGGGGAACACCGGGGAGCTGTTTTTT. It is translated as CASSHTSGNTGELFF. V is TRBV3-1 and J is TRBJ2-2; D gene uncertain. The germline V gene encodes CDR1 LGHDT and CDR2 YNNKEL (reference sequence). V was pared by 3 bases and J by 1 base, with 9 bases between. The CDR3 spans 15 residues. The variable domain in full, completed from reference TRBV3-1 and TRBJ2-2, reads DTAVSQTPKYLVTQMGNDKSIKCEQNLGHDTMYWYKQDSKKFLKIMFSYNNKELIINETVPNRFSPKSPDKAHLNLHINSLELGDSAVYFCASSHTSGNTGELFFGEGSRLTVL.

This clonotype occurred many times. The V gene is TRBV12-3 or TRBV12-4, the J gene TRBJ1-1; no clear D. This CDR3 has 13 residues. Trimming pared 1 base from V and 0 bases from J, leaving 3 bases between. This chain's CDR3 is CASSLELNTEAFF. CDR3 sequence (DNA): TGTGCCAGCAGTTTAGAGCTGAACACTGAAGCTTTCTTT.

This sequence joins TRBV11-2 and TRBJ1-3; possibly TRBD1 for D (5 bases). Germline CDR1 reads SGHAT; CDR2 reads FQNNGV. The CDR3 consists of 19 residues. V was pared by 0 bases and J by 0 bases, with 18 bases between. Here the CDR3 DNA reads TGTGCCAGCAGCTTAGAATTGATGTCAGGGCCGAGCTCTGGAAACACCATATATTTT. Amino acids: CASSLELMSGPSSGNTIYF.

In its sample, this clonotype was seen many times. The chain has TRBV6-5 and TRBJ2-7, with 9 nucleotides matching TRBD2. The CDR3 has 16 amino acids. CDR1 is MNHEY and CDR2 is SVGAGI in the germline V gene. Losses at the gene ends were 0 bases for V and 4 bases for J; bases not matched to a gene: 7. The CDR3 DNA is TGTGCCAGCAGTTACTCTTCCGGCGGGGGGGGATACGAGCAGTACTTC. Its translation: CASSYSSGGGGYEQYF.

The V call is TRBV18, the J call TRBJ2-1, with 10 bases identical to TRBD2. Germline V gene data show CDR1 as KGHSH and CDR2 as LQKENI. J lost 5 bases, V lost 6 bases, and 7 bases had no gene match. This CDR3 has 15 residues. The CDR3 sequence is CASSPLAGVDNEQFF. The CDR3 region has the DNA TGTGCCAGCTCGCCTCTAGCGGGGGTCGACAATGAGCAGTTCTTC.

This clonotype showed up just a few times. This chain uses TRBV18 with TRBJ2-2; tentatively, D is TRBD1 (5 bases). The germline CDR1 and CDR2 sequences are KGHSH and LQKENI. The CDR3 sequence is 15 residues long. V was cut by 3 bases and J by 1 base, with 9 bases left in between. CDR3 DNA sequence: TGTGCCAGCTCACCCGACAGTATGAACACCGGGGAGCTGTTTTTT. It encodes CASSPDSMNTGELFF.